A single sample is the source of the 9 T cell receptor beta chains below, sequenced in a study of T cells in Graves' hyperthyroidism and ophthalmopathy. Amplification targeted TCR beta CDR3 regions from RNA transcripts. During a first-round RT-PCR of the TCR CDR3, the HTBI primer set was used. MiXCR was run by TCRdb on the multiplex PCR reads, yielding one entry per CDR3 protein. The sample lists approximately 530,000 distinct CDR3 sequences, 16% occurring once. The sample was blood. The receptors were gathered from a woman in her late teens or twenties with Graves' hyperthyroidism.

This clonotype was seen at least ten times. The rearrangement joins TRBV10-1 to TRBJ2-5, with TRBD2 matching over 10 bases. Per germline, CDR1 WNHNN and CDR2 SYGVQD (reference sequence). The CDR3 is 15 residues long. The junction had 5 bases not matched to a gene; V was cut back by 3 bases and J by 4 bases. CDR3 DNA sequence: TGCGCCAGCAGTGAACACGGGACTAGCGTAGAGACCCAGTACTTC. This encodes CASSEHGTSVETQYF.

This clonotype was recorded many times. This sequence joins TRBV11-2 and TRBJ2-7, with D unresolved. Trimming took off 2 bases at V and 6 bases at J, with 5 bases between the two ends. The CDR3 length is 11 residues. The germline V gene encodes CDR1 SGHAT and CDR2 FQNNGV. The CDR3 here is CASSLTREQYF. The CDR3 bases are TGTGCCAGCAGCTTAACTCGCGAGCAGTACTTC.

Ten or more counts support this clonotype. The chain combines TRBV30 with TRBJ1-5; the D gene is possibly TRBD1 (5 bases). Trimming cost V 3 bases and J 0 bases, with 15 bases left between them. In germline, CDR1 is GTSNPN, CDR2 SVGIG (reference sequence). The CDR3 loop spans 16 amino acids. The CDR3, as DNA: TGTGCCTGGAGCCAATCCTCCGGGACTAGCAATCAGCCCCAGCATTTT. Translated: CAWSQSSGTSNQPQHF.

This clonotype came up a few times. One junction end disagrees with the germline gene, perhaps due to a read error. CDR3 coding DNA: TGTGCCAGCAGCTTAGTTCTAACCCGCTCCTCTGGAAACACCACATATTTT. Amino acids: CASSLVLTRSSGNTTYF. The V call is TRBV7-6, the J call TRBJ1-3; no clear D. CDR3 length: 17 amino acids. Germline values: CDR1 SGHVS, CDR2 FNYEAQ.

This clonotype was counted at least ten times. This chain joins TRBV2 and TRBJ1-1, with a possible D match to TRBD1 (6 bases). The V and J ends lost 8 bases and 4 bases respectively, with 14 bases between them. CDR3 length: 13 amino acids. The germline gives CDR1 SNHLY, CDR2 FYNNEI. The CDR3 loop is CASFWGGATEAFF. As DNA, the CDR3 is TGTGCCAGCTTTTGGGGGGGGGCCACTGAAGCTTTCTTT.

Of note for this clonotype: At one end the junction does not follow the germline gene, possibly because of a read error. J is TRBJ1-5 and V is TRBV10-3, with unresolved D. The CDR3 contains 14 residues. The germline V gene encodes CDR1 ENHRY and CDR2 SYGVKD. CDR3 protein: CAISPDSSNRPQHF. CDR3 nucleotide sequence: TGTGCCATCAGTCCTGATTCAAGCAATCGGCCCCAGCATTTT.

The V and J genes are TRBV27 and TRBJ2-1; 9 bases map to TRBD2. V trimming: 5 bases; J trimming: 7 bases; junction bases outside the gene matches: 12. Germline assignment: CDR1 MNHEY and CDR2 SMNVEV (reference sequence). This CDR3 comprises 16 residues. This CDR3 reads CASSSLAGGWGNEQFF. The CDR3 nucleotides are TGTGCCAGCAGTAGTCTCGCGGGGGGGTGGGGGAATGAGCAGTTCTTC.

This clonotype was recorded at least ten times. This chain joins TRBV20-1 and TRBJ2-7; D might be TRBD1 or TRBD2, each matching 5 bases. With 1 base removed from V and 6 bases from J, the gap between germline ends came to 13 bases. Germline lookup yields CDR1 DFQATT and CDR2 SNEGSKA (reference sequence). The CDR3 covers 13 residues. CDR3 loop: CSARGDGALEQYF. CDR3 DNA: TGCAGTGCTAGAGGGGACGGGGCACTCGAGCAGTACTTC.

This clonotype was recorded many times. The rearrangement uses TRBV6-2 or TRBV6-3 and TRBJ1-1; tentatively, D is TRBD1 (6 bases). Deletions cut 6 bases from V and 6 bases from J, with 20 bases between. The CDR3 runs 15 residues. CDR1 is MNHEY, CDR2 SVGEGT, per germline. CDR3 amino acids: CASRHDRDILSEAFF. The CDR3 DNA sequence: TGTGCCAGCAGACACGACCGGGACATTCTCTCTGAAGCTTTCTTT.